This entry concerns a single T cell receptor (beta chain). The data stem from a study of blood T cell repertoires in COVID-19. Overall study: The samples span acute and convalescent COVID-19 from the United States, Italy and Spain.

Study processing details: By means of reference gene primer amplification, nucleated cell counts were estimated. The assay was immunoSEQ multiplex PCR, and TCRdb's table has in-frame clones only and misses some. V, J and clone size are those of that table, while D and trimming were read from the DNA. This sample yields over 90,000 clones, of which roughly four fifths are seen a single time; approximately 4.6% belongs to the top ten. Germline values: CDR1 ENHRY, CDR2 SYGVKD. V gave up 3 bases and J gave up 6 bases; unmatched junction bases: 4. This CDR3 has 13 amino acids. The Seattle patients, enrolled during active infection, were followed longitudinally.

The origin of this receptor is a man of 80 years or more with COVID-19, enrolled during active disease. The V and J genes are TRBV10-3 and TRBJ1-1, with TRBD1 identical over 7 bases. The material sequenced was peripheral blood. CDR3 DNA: TGTGCCATCAGTGAACAAGACAGGGCTGAAGCTTTCTTT. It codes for CAISEQDRAEAFF.